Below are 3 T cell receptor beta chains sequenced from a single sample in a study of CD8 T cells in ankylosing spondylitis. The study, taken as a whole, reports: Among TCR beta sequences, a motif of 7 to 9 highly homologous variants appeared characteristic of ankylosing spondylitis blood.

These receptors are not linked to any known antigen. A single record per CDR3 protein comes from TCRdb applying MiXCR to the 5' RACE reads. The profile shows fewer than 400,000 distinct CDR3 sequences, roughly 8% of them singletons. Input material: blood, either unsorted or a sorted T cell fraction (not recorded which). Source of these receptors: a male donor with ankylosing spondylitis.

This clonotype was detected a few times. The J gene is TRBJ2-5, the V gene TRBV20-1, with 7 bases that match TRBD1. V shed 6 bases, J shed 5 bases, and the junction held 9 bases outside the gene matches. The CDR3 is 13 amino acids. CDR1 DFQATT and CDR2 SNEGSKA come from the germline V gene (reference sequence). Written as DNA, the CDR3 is TGCAGTGCCGAACAGGGGACGCGGGAGACCCAGTACTTC. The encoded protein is CSAEQGTRETQYF.

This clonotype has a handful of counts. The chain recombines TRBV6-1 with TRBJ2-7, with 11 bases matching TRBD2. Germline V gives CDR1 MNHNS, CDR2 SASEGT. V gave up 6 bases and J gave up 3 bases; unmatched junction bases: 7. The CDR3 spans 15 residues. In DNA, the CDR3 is TGTGCCAGCAGGGAAACTAGCGGGAGTCGCTACGAGCAGTACTTC. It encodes CASRETSGSRYEQYF.

DNA for the CDR3: TGTGCCACCAGCACCAGACTAGCGGGAATTAATGAGCAGTTCTTC. Its protein product is CATSTRLAGINEQFF. The chain carries TRBV15 and TRBJ2-1; 11 bases match TRBD2. This CDR3 has 15 amino acids. From germline, CDR1 is LNHNV and CDR2 YYDKDF (reference sequence). V lost 4 bases to trimming and J lost 7 bases; unmatched junction nucleotides: 6. The full variable domain, rest sourced from reference TRBV15 and TRBJ2-1, is DAMVIQNPRYQVTQFGKPVTLSCSQTLNHNVMYWYQQKSSQAPKLLFHYYDKDFNNEADTPDNFQSRRPNTSFCFLDIRSPGLGDTAMYLCATSTRLAGINEQFFGPGTRLTVL.